The 29 T cell receptor beta chains below all came from one sample that was sequenced in a study of CXCR3-negative and CXCR3-positive naive CD8 T cells. The authors prepared UMI-labeled TRB cDNA libraries by 5' RACE. TCRdb reprocessed the 5' RACE reads and keeps a single row for each CDR3 protein, giving no DNA. This sample's table reports about 90,000 distinct CDR3 sequences. The sequenced material came from naive CXCR3- CD8+ T cells from blood. As for subset: CD45RO-CCR7+CD27+CD95- naive CD8+ T cells lacking CXCR3 (TNR3-). The receptors stem from a human donor in good health. Some clones in this sample may be carry-over from other donors' samples.

This sequence joins TRBV30 and TRBJ2-1; no DNA is available, so the TRBD2 call from TCRdb remains unchecked. CDR3 size: 13 residues. CDR1 GTSNPN and CDR2 SVGIG come from the germline V gene (reference sequence). The CDR3 is CAWSVMRDNEQFF.

This chain links TRBV12-3 or TRBV12-4 with TRBJ2-3; without DNA, the TCRdb call of TRBD2 cannot be checked. This CDR3 has 16 residues. The CDR3 region is CASTSPALGQPDTQYF.

The rearrangement joins TRBV4-1 to TRBJ2-7; the D gene TCRdb calls, TRBD1, cannot be checked with no DNA. This CDR3 comprises 15 residues. Germline values: CDR1 MGHRA, CDR2 YSYEKL. This CDR3 is CASSQDPDSLGEQYF.

The chain links TRBV10-2 to TRBJ1-2. CDR3 length: 14 residues. The germline V gene has CDR1 WSHSY and CDR2 SAAADI. The CDR3 loop is CASSFGGAREGYTF.

This chain links TRBV25-1 with TRBJ1-2; the D gene TCRdb calls, TRBD1, cannot be checked with no DNA. Germline V CDR1 and CDR2: MGHDK, SYGVNS. The CDR3 length is 15 residues. CDR3 sequence reads: CASSEPTSGGGGYTF.

The V gene is TRBV6-1, the J gene TRBJ2-1; checking the TCRdb D call of TRBD1 is not possible without DNA. CDR3 size: 16 residues. Germline V lookup: CDR1 MNHNS, CDR2 SASEGT. The CDR3 sequence: CASMEGQQSSYNEQFF.

This sequence joins TRBV20-1 and TRBJ2-7. The CDR3 is 13 residues long. Germline V lookup: CDR1 DFQATT, CDR2 SNEGSKA (reference sequence). The CDR3 is CSAIHGRSHEQYF.

The chain has TRBV10-3 and TRBJ1-2. Germline values: CDR1 ENHRY, CDR2 SYGVKD. The length of the CDR3 is 14 residues. CDR3 protein: CAISEARARDGYTF.

V and J are TRBV12-3 or TRBV12-4 and TRBJ2-3; as DNA is missing, the TRBD2 call by TCRdb cannot be tested. The CDR3 has 16 amino acids. CDR3 in amino acids: CASNPRRLAYTDTQYF.

The chain is built from TRBV28 and TRBJ2-7. Germline-derived CDR1 and CDR2 are MDHEN and SYDVKM. The CDR3 loop spans 14 amino acids. The CDR3 spells CASSSDILSYEQYF.

V gene TRBV7-9 combines with J gene TRBJ2-7. Germline lookup yields CDR1 SEHNR and CDR2 FQNEAQ (reference sequence). This CDR3 is 13 amino acids long. The CDR3 is CASSPRISYEQYF.

The CDR3 sequence: CSVEGSSGSYNEQFF. This chain connects TRBV29-1 to TRBJ2-1; the TCRdb call, TRBD2, lacks DNA for checking. The length of the CDR3 is 15 residues. Germline-derived CDR1 and CDR2 are SQVTM and ANQGSEA.

The rearrangement uses TRBV29-1 and TRBJ2-7; TCRdb proposes TRBD2, but this gene call is untestable without DNA. This CDR3 comprises 13 residues. CDR1 is SQVTM, CDR2 ANQGSEA, per germline. The CDR3 sequence is CSAQGTVNYEQYF.

V is TRBV29-1 and J is TRBJ1-2; TCRdb's D call, TRBD1, is unchecked because there is no DNA. The CDR3 loop spans 17 amino acids. Germline CDR1 is SQVTM and CDR2 is ANQGSEA. CDR3 protein: CSVDVTLEAGGYYGYTF.

The chain recombines TRBV18 with TRBJ2-5; TCRdb picks TRBD1, but there is no DNA to check that call. The CDR3 is made up of 17 amino acids. Germline assignment: CDR1 KGHSH and CDR2 LQKENI. The CDR3 sequence: CASSRSDRGLWKETQYF.

The V gene is TRBV28, the J gene TRBJ2-3; with no DNA, the TCRdb D assignment of TRBD2 cannot be verified. Per germline, CDR1 MDHEN and CDR2 SYDVKM. The CDR3 contains 16 residues. CDR3 protein: CASSLVLAGSPGTQYF.

This sequence joins TRBV27 and TRBJ2-7; TCRdb gives TRBD1 as the D gene, but with no DNA this cannot be confirmed. The germline V gene encodes CDR1 MNHEY and CDR2 SMNVEV (reference sequence). CDR3 length: 15 amino acids. CDR3 protein: CASSPPPGRSYEQYF.

The chain has TRBV27 and TRBJ2-7; TCRdb gives TRBD2 as the D gene, but with no DNA this cannot be confirmed. CDR3 length equals 16 residues. Germline V CDR1 and CDR2: MNHEY, SMNVEV (reference sequence). CDR3 region: CASSRLESGGPGEQYF.

The chain employs TRBV29-1 and TRBJ2-7. The CDR3 totals 12 residues. Germline V gene sequence: CDR1 SQVTM, CDR2 ANQGSEA. The CDR3 sequence is CSVRPDSYEKYF.

V is TRBV20-1 and J is TRBJ1-1; the TRBD1 assignment by TCRdb is unverifiable without DNA. The CDR3 contains 14 residues. The V gene's germline CDR1 is DFQATT and CDR2 SNEGSKA (reference sequence). The CDR3 here is CSAPRRDQGTEAFF.

CDR3 in amino acids: CASSQDQLGQPDEQFF. The chain is built from TRBV4-3 and TRBJ2-1; TCRdb's D call, TRBD1, is unchecked because there is no DNA. The CDR3 consists of 16 residues. From germline, CDR1 is LGHNA and CDR2 YSLEER.

The chain combines TRBV20-1 with TRBJ1-1; TCRdb's D gene call, TRBD1, goes unchecked for lack of DNA. Germline V gives CDR1 DFQATT, CDR2 SNEGSKA (reference sequence). CDR3 length: 12 amino acids. CDR3 amino acids: CSAREGGVYAFF.

CDR3 region: CASSLMAGGPTDTQYF. V usage is TRBV7-8 and J usage is TRBJ2-3; TCRdb returns TRBD2, unconfirmable since there is no DNA. The CDR3 covers 16 residues. The V gene's germline CDR1 is SGHVS and CDR2 FQNEAQ.

J is TRBJ2-7 and V is TRBV5-1; the D gene TCRdb calls, TRBD1, cannot be checked with no DNA. CDR3 length equals 15 residues. The germline V gene has CDR1 SGHRS and CDR2 YFSETQ. The CDR3: CASRYDRVRTYEQYF.

V and J are TRBV4-3 and TRBJ2-1; the TCRdb call, TRBD1, lacks DNA for checking. CDR3 size: 16 residues. In germline, CDR1 is LGHNA, CDR2 YSLEER. The CDR3 spells CASSQDWDRGQNEQFF.

The chain recombines TRBV4-3 with TRBJ2-1; TCRdb returns TRBD1, unconfirmable since there is no DNA. Looked up from germline, CDR1 is LGHNA and CDR2 is YSLEER. This CDR3 is 15 amino acids long. Here the CDR3 reads CASSQDTGLSNEQFF.

The rearrangement joins TRBV29-1 to TRBJ2-5; checking the TCRdb D call of TRBD2 is not possible without DNA. The CDR3 spans 15 residues. The germline V gene has CDR1 SQVTM and CDR2 ANQGSEA. The CDR3 sequence: CSVEPGTSDQETQYF.

V usage is TRBV29-1 and J usage is TRBJ1-4; the TCRdb D gene call, TRBD1, has no DNA to confirm it. Germline V gene sequence: CDR1 SQVTM, CDR2 ANQGSEA. The CDR3 extends over 14 amino acids. This chain's CDR3 is CSVVVIEPGEKLFF. Full variable domain (missing parts from reference TRBV29-1 and TRBJ1-4): SAVISQKPSRDICQRGTSLTIQCQVDSQVTMMFWYRQQPGQSLTLIATANQGSEATYESGFVIDKFPISRPNLTFSTLTVSNMSPEDSSIYLCSVVVIEPGEKLFFGSGTQLSVL.

The chain links TRBV7-8 to TRBJ2-7; checking the TCRdb D call of TRBD1 is not possible without DNA. The CDR3 consists of 15 residues. Germline loops: CDR1 SGHVS, CDR2 FQNEAQ. CDR3 residues: CASSGRDRLAAEQYF.